This T cell receptor (beta chain) originates from a study of human T cells and chemical hapten exposure. Study at large: TCR yield per sample varied, mainly due to pooled library volumes.

Individual cDNA molecules received unique molecular identifiers in the library. MiXCR, applied by TCRdb to the RACE reads, yields one record per CDR3 protein. Among about 82,000 distinct CDR3 sequences listed, about an eighth were seen once. Time point noted: patch test 3, about 24 weeks after DPC sensitization. Treatment specified: therapeutic diphenylcyclopropenone sensitization with weekly scalp DPC. It was from unfractionated whole blood that total RNA was extracted. This clonotype has a handful of counts. The germline gives CDR1 LGHDT, CDR2 YNNKEL (reference sequence). This CDR3 contains 15 residues. With 7 bases removed from V and 1 base from J, the gap between germline ends came to 17 bases.

The V and J genes are TRBV3-1 and TRBJ2-7, with D possibly being TRBD2 (6 bases). The clonotype was recovered from a woman in her forties or fifties with alopecia areata. Some clones in this sample may be carry-over from other donors' samples. Source: whole blood, taken in connection with sensitization to the hapten diphenylcyclopropenone (DPC). CDR3 protein: CASTGGMGPSYEQYF. The CDR3 coding sequence is TGTGCCAGCACGGGCGGGATGGGTCCGTCCTACGAGCAGTACTTC.